A single sample gave rise to the 28 T cell receptor beta chains below, sequenced in a study of T cell repertoires in cytomegalovirus infection. TCRdb used MiXCR to reprocess the reads, holding one entry per CDR3 protein. The data show a few hundred thousand distinct CDR3 sequences, with 40% to 50% seen just once and 43% held by the top ten. Their antigens remain unidentified. The sample in question was cultured PBMCs, obtained from culture after CMV antigen stimulation. These receptors were collected from a human donor in good health (CMV status not recorded). Some clones in this sample may be carry-over from other donors' samples.

Only one count was recorded for this clonotype. The junction departs from the called germline gene at one end, perhaps through a read error. J is TRBJ2-3 and V is TRBV6-1; 7 positions match TRBD2. Germline CDR1 is MNHNS and CDR2 is SASEGT. The CDR3 length is 17 residues. CDR3: CASRGEWLAVLADTRYF. CDR3 nucleotide sequence: TGTGCCAGCAGGGGTGAATGGCTAGCGGTGTTGGCAGATACGCGGTATTTT.

The rearrangement links TRBV15 to TRBJ2-5, with TRBD1 as a possible D gene (6 bases). The CDR3 is 16 residues long. CDR1 and CDR2 (germline): LNHNV, YYDKDF (reference sequence). V shed 0 bases and J shed 7 bases, with 18 bases lying between them. The chain's CDR3 is CATSRDRAGALWTQYF. Written as DNA, the CDR3 is TGTGCCACCAGCAGAGATCGGGCAGGGGCCCTCTGGACCCAGTACTTC.

The V and J genes are TRBV18 and TRBJ2-1, with D uncertain. Trimming removed 5 bases from V and 9 bases from J, with 8 bases in between. Germline CDR1 and CDR2: KGHSH and LQKENI. The CDR3 runs to 11 residues. The CDR3 nucleotides are TGTGCCAGCTCAATGGCCGGTGAGCAGTTCTTC. Translated: CASSMAGEQFF. Full variable domain (missing parts from reference TRBV18 and TRBJ2-1): NAGVMQNPRHLVRRRGQEARLRCSPMKGHSHVYWYRQLPEEGLKFMVYLQKENIIDESGMPKERFSAEFPKEGPSILRIQQVVRGDSAAYFCASSMAGEQFFGPGTRLTVL.

The V gene is TRBV7-9, the J gene TRBJ2-5; TRBD1 might be the D (5 bases). This CDR3 has 14 amino acids. CDR1 is SEHNR and CDR2 is FQNEAQ in the germline V gene (reference sequence). Trimming took 0 bases from V and 9 from J, leaving 14 bases between them. The CDR3 protein is CASSLAIAQGAQYF. As DNA, the CDR3 is TGTGCCAGCAGCTTAGCAATAGCCCAGGGTGCCCAGTACTTC.

The chain couples TRBV6-6 to TRBJ2-1; 8 nucleotides line up with TRBD2. V shed 0 bases and J 7 bases; nucleotides not matched to a gene: 8. The CDR3 length is 16 residues. The germline CDR1 and CDR2 sequences are MNHNY and SVGAGI (reference sequence). The chain's CDR3 is CASSYSSRGGDNEQFF. DNA of the CDR3: TGTGCCAGCAGTTACTCTAGTCGGGGGGGAGATAATGAGCAGTTCTTC.

This chain uses TRBV10-3 with TRBJ2-1; 10 bases line up with TRBD2. The CDR3 is made up of 16 amino acids. Trimming took 2 bases from V and 8 from J; bases not matched to a gene: 9. Per the germline V gene, CDR1 is ENHRY and CDR2 is SYGVKD. In DNA, the CDR3 is TGTGCCATCAGTGAGACTAGCGGGGTTCTCGGGGATGAGCAGTTCTTC. This codes for CAISETSGVLGDEQFF.

This clonotype occurred a few times. This chain joins TRBV10-2 and TRBJ2-2; TRBD2 agrees at 8 bases. The CDR3 consists of 14 residues. Trimming at V came to 6 bases and at J to 3 bases, leaving 3 bases not matched to a gene. Per the germline V gene, CDR1 is WSHSY and CDR2 is SAAADI. CDR3 amino acids: CASRGGLDTGELFF. The CDR3 DNA reads as TGCGCCAGCAGGGGGGGACTAGACACCGGGGAGCTGTTTTTT.

This clonotype was detected a few times. The V gene is TRBV11-1, the J gene TRBJ2-7, with 9 bases matching TRBD1. Germline CDR1 SGHAT, CDR2 FQDESV (reference sequence). With V trimmed by 8 bases and J by 5 bases, 16 bases remained unmatched. CDR3 size: 16 residues. Here the CDR3 reads CASGGRPGTGNHEQYF. CDR3 in DNA: TGTGCCAGCGGAGGGAGGCCCGGGACAGGGAATCACGAGCAGTACTTC.

The CDR3 bases are TGTGCCAGCAGCTGGGGAGCACCACAGAACTATGGCTACACCTTC. Translating gives CASSWGAPQNYGYTF. The rearrangement links TRBV7-4 to TRBJ1-2; D gene uncertain. The V end lost 4 bases, the J end lost 2 bases, and 14 bases lay between the germline ends. The germline gives CDR1 SGHVT, CDR2 SQSDAQ. The CDR3 has 15 residues.

The chain links TRBV7-9 to TRBJ1-1; the D gene is possibly TRBD1 (5 bases). The V end was cut by 1 base, the J end by 5 bases, with 20 bases between. From germline, CDR1 is SEHNR and CDR2 FQNEAQ (reference sequence). The CDR3 spans 17 residues. DNA of the CDR3: TGTGCCAGCAGCTTAGAAGGGGCAGCCGGAGGGATGACTGAAGCTTTCTTT. Amino acid sequence: CASSLEGAAGGMTEAFF.

Ten or more counts support this clonotype. V and J are TRBV7-2 and TRBJ2-1; 10 nucleotides align to TRBD2. This CDR3 has 15 amino acids. The ends lost 2 bases at V and 8 bases at J; junction bases unmatched: 6. Germline-derived CDR1 and CDR2 are SGHTA and FQGNSA. The CDR3 loop is CASSLRSGGGYEQFF. In DNA form, the CDR3 reads TGTGCCAGCAGCTTAAGAAGCGGGGGGGGCTATGAGCAGTTCTTC.

This clonotype was detected only a few times. The V gene is TRBV6-1, the J gene TRBJ2-2; tentative D call: TRBD1 (6 bases). Trimming removed 9 bases at V and 2 bases at J, with 16 bases between. CDR3 length: 15 amino acids. The V gene's germline CDR1 is MNHNS and CDR2 SASEGT. CDR3 in DNA: TGTGCCAGTTGGGGTCCGGGACACAACACCGGGGAGCTGTTTTTT. Its translation: CASWGPGHNTGELFF.

This clonotype is a singleton in its sample. This chain joins TRBV20-1 and TRBJ2-7; tentatively, D is TRBD2 (6 bases). The CDR3 is 15 residues long. V lost 0 bases to trimming and J lost 3 bases, with 15 bases between them. Germline CDR1 reads DFQATT; CDR2 reads SNEGSKA (reference sequence). CDR3 nucleotides: TGCAGTGCTAGAGACCGACGGAGGGATAGCTACGAGCAGTACTTC. Its protein product is CSARDRRRDSYEQYF.

There are a few counts of this clonotype. The chain carries TRBV7-9 and TRBJ2-5; 8 positions agree with TRBD1. The CDR3 totals 13 residues. With V trimmed by 5 bases and J by 4 bases, 3 bases remained unmatched. From germline, CDR1 is SEHNR and CDR2 FQNEAQ (reference sequence). This chain's CDR3 is CASSTTGGETQYF. CDR3 bases: TGTGCCAGCAGCACTACAGGGGGAGAGACCCAGTACTTC. Using reference TRBV7-9 and TRBJ2-5 for the parts outside the CDR3, the full variable domain is DTGVSQNPRHKITKRGQNVTFRCDPISEHNRLYWYRQTLGQGPEFLTYFQNEAQLEKSRLLSDRFSAERPKGSFSTLEIQRTEQGDSAMYLCASSTTGGETQYFGPGTRLLVL.

This chain uses TRBV6-1 with TRBJ2-7, with 8 bases lining up with TRBD2. V lost 2 bases to trimming and J lost 0 bases; unmatched junction nucleotides: 9. CDR3 length: 17 amino acids. The germline CDR1 and CDR2 sequences are MNHNS and SASEGT. CDR3 amino acids: CASSENAGLGASYEQYF. The CDR3 nucleotides read TGTGCCAGCAGTGAAAACGCGGGACTAGGGGCCTCCTACGAGCAGTACTTC.

The chain uses TRBV4-3 and TRBJ2-7, with D perhaps matching TRBD1 or TRBD2 (5 bases each). The CDR3 has 14 amino acids. Trimming pared 0 bases from V and 5 bases from J, leaving 11 bases between. Germline CDR1 LGHNA, CDR2 YSLEER. The CDR3 protein is CASSQDPMGDEQYF. The CDR3, as DNA: TGCGCCAGCAGCCAAGATCCGATGGGGGACGAGCAGTACTTC.

This clonotype showed up just a few times. The chain carries TRBV7-2 and TRBJ2-1; possibly TRBD1 for D (6 bases). This CDR3 is built from 16 residues. The ends were cut back, 0 bases at V and 6 bases at J, with 15 bases in the middle. Germline CDR1 is SGHTA and CDR2 is FQGNSA. CDR3 DNA sequence: TGTGCCAGCAGCTTAGCGGGACACTTGAGAGGCAATGAGCAGTTCTTC. Translated: CASSLAGHLRGNEQFF.

The J gene is TRBJ1-2, the V gene TRBV10-3; D call uncertain. The CDR3 runs 13 residues. Germline V gene lookup returns CDR1 ENHRY and CDR2 SYGVKD. V was clipped by 8 bases and J by 3 bases, with 13 bases between them. In nucleotides, the CDR3 is TGTGCCATCGCTCAGCTTCATTACTATGGCTACACCTTC. Its protein product is CAIAQLHYYGYTF.

V gene TRBV7-9 combines with J gene TRBJ2-3; 9 bases match TRBD2. The germline V gene has CDR1 SEHNR and CDR2 FQNEAQ (reference sequence). Trimming at V came to 5 bases and at J to 9 bases, leaving 9 bases not matched to a gene. The length of the CDR3 is 14 residues. CDR3 sequence (DNA): TGTGCCAGCAGCCCTCTAGCGGGGCAGGGAACGCAGTATTTT. This codes for CASSPLAGQGTQYF.

The rearrangement uses TRBV6-1 and TRBJ2-7; D remains ambiguous. Trimming removed 6 bases at V and 2 bases at J, with 8 bases between. This CDR3 region has 12 residues. Germline V gives CDR1 MNHNS, CDR2 SASEGT. As DNA, the CDR3 is TGTGCCAGCAGCCAGCTTACCTACGAGCAGTACTTC. Translated, it gives CASSQLTYEQYF.

The V and J genes are TRBV7-9 and TRBJ1-1, with a tentative D call TRBD1 (6 bases). This CDR3 spans 13 amino acids. V was trimmed by 5 bases and J by 11 bases, leaving 18 bases between them. Germline-derived CDR1 and CDR2 are SEHNR and FQNEAQ (reference sequence). The chain's CDR3 is CASSPAPTGEAFF. As DNA, the CDR3 is TGTGCCAGCAGCCCTGCCCCGACAGGTGAGGCTTTCTTT.

There are a few counts of this clonotype. The rearrangement uses TRBV4-1 and TRBJ2-1, with D perhaps TRBD1 (5 bases). Trimming shortened V by 0 bases and J by 5 bases, and 11 bases separated the two germline ends. The CDR3 loop spans 15 amino acids. Germline CDR1 is MGHRA and CDR2 is YSYEKL. The chain's CDR3 is CASSQDGAGNNEQFF. The DNA of the CDR3 is TGCGCCAGCAGCCAAGATGGGGCAGGGAACAATGAGCAGTTCTTC.

V usage is TRBV7-9 and J usage is TRBJ2-2; tentative D call: TRBD1 (6 bases). The CDR3 totals 16 residues. Per germline, CDR1 SEHNR and CDR2 FQNEAQ (reference sequence). V dropped 1 base and J dropped 6 bases, with 15 bases sitting between them. The CDR3 nucleotides read TGTGCCAGCAGCTTAGGGCCTAGGGGGACGGCCGGGGAGCTGTTTTTT. Translating gives CASSLGPRGTAGELFF.

This clonotype was picked up a small number of times. The rearrangement links TRBV3-1 to TRBJ1-3; D remains unclear. This CDR3 is built from 14 residues. V dropped 3 bases and J dropped 0 bases, with 6 bases sitting between them. Per germline, CDR1 LGHDT and CDR2 YNNKEL (reference sequence). CDR3 sequence reads: CASSHAYSGNTIYF. The CDR3 DNA reads as TGTGCCAGCAGCCATGCGTACTCTGGAAACACCATATATTTT.

There are a few counts of this clonotype. The chain uses TRBV11-2 and TRBJ2-1; D uncertain. V lost 5 bases and J 8 bases, leaving 13 bases between the germline ends. The CDR3 sequence is 13 residues long. Germline assignment: CDR1 SGHAT and CDR2 FQNNGV. The chain's CDR3 is CASSQLGRDEQFF. The DNA of the CDR3 is TGTGCCAGCAGCCAACTGGGAAGGGATGAGCAGTTCTTC.

V and J are TRBV7-2 and TRBJ1-5; D not certain. V lost 6 bases and J 0 bases, leaving 9 bases between the germline ends. The germline CDR1 and CDR2 sequences are SGHTA and FQGNSA. This CDR3 is 14 amino acids long. The CDR3 is CASSQTYSNQPQHF. DNA for the CDR3: TGTGCCAGCAGTCAAACATATAGCAATCAGCCCCAGCATTTT.

This chain uses TRBV2 with TRBJ2-3; no clear D gene. From germline, CDR1 is SNHLY and CDR2 FYNNEI. Trimming pared 2 bases from V and 0 bases from J, leaving 9 bases between. CDR3 length: 15 residues. The CDR3 protein is CASSERTVSTDTQYF. In DNA form, the CDR3 reads TGTGCCAGCAGTGAACGTACAGTTAGCACAGATACGCAGTATTTT.

This clonotype was counted many times. The chain joins TRBV5-1 to TRBJ2-2; a weak D match, TRBD1 (6 bases). This CDR3 comprises 14 residues. Trimming left V 1 base short and J 3 bases short, with 7 bases between. Germline assignment: CDR1 SGHRS and CDR2 YFSETQ. In DNA form, the CDR3 reads TGCGCCAGCAGCTTGTCAGGGGACACCGGGGAGCTGTTTTTT. It codes for CASSLSGDTGELFF.